A single sample is the source of the 24 T cell receptor beta chains below, sequenced in a study of vaccination and CD4 T cells after COVID-19. Their target antigens are unknown. Oncomine TCR Beta short-read sequencing was applied to DNA from cultured CD4+ T cells. TCRdb called the PCR reads again in MiXCR, with one record for every CDR3 protein. The profile shows approximately 10,000 distinct CDR3 sequences, 45% of them singletons. Treatment of the sample: approximately nine-day PBMC culture with coronavirus spike peptide pools or control peptides (ViraFEST assay). This sample comprised cultured CD4+ T cells from blood, obtained after SARS-CoV-2 vaccination. Receptors were obtained from a human donor with COVID-19.

Here the CDR3 DNA reads TGTGCCAGCAGCAAGCAGGGGGCGCGCCAAGAGACCCAGTACTTC. Encoded protein: CASSKQGARQETQYF. The V and J genes are TRBV5-4 and TRBJ2-5, with TRBD1 matching over 8 bases. The CDR3 totals 15 residues. Germline trimming cut 4 bases from V and 1 base from J; bases unmatched to any gene: 6. The germline gives CDR1 SGHNT, CDR2 YYREEE (reference sequence).

This rearrangement joins TRBV15 to TRBJ1-6, with D perhaps matching TRBD1 (6 bases). V was clipped by 4 bases and J by 9 bases, with 13 bases between them. The CDR3 contains 14 residues. Germline loops: CDR1 LNHNV, CDR2 YYDKDF (reference sequence). In nucleotides, the CDR3 is TGTGCCACCAGCACTCCGACAGGATCTTCACCCCTCCACTTT. This codes for CATSTPTGSSPLHF. The whole variable domain, filled in from reference TRBV15 and TRBJ1-6, reads DAMVIQNPRYQVTQFGKPVTLSCSQTLNHNVMYWYQQKSSQAPKLLFHYYDKDFNNEADTPDNFQSRRPNTSFCFLDIRSPGLGDTAMYLCATSTPTGSSPLHFGNGTRLTVT.

The chain carries TRBV20-1 and TRBJ2-7; D unclear. V was pared by 0 bases and J by 2 bases, with 14 bases between. This CDR3 comprises 15 residues. The germline CDR1 and CDR2 sequences are DFQATT and SNEGSKA (reference sequence). The DNA of the CDR3 is TGCAGTGCTAGAGACCCCTCACACGACCCCTACGAGCAGTACTTC. As protein: CSARDPSHDPYEQYF.

V is TRBV7-3 and J is TRBJ1-5, with D possibly TRBD1 on 5 matching bases. V gave up 5 bases and J gave up 6 bases, with 11 bases separating them. The CDR3 length is 13 residues. Germline V gene data show CDR1 as SGHTA and CDR2 as FQGTGA. Here the CDR3 reads CASSLGTTQPQHF. The CDR3 DNA reads TGTGCCAGCAGCCTCGGGACGACTCAGCCCCAGCATTTT. The full variable domain, completed using reference TRBV7-3 and TRBJ1-5, is GAGVSQTPSNKVTEKGKYVELRCDPISGHTALYWYRQSLGQGPEFLIYFQGTGAADDSGLPNDRFFAVRPEGSVSTLKIQRTERGDSAVYLCASSLGTTQPQHFGDGTRLSIL.

Written as DNA, the CDR3 is TGTGCCAGCAGCAGTTGGACTTTCACAGATACGCAGTATTTT. This gives the protein CASSSWTFTDTQYF. This chain uses TRBV5-5 with TRBJ2-3; D may be TRBD2 (5 bases). V was cut by 4 bases and J by 2 bases, with 11 bases left in between. Germline CDR1 SGHKS, CDR2 YYEKEE (reference sequence). There are 14 residues in the CDR3.

V is TRBV12-3 or TRBV12-4 and J is TRBJ2-2, with D unresolved. This CDR3 has 14 residues. V was clipped by 1 base and J by 1 base, with 4 bases between them. In DNA, the CDR3 is TGTGCCAGCAGTTTAGTTCGGAACACCGGGGAGCTGTTTTTT. Translating it yields CASSLVRNTGELFF.

V and J are TRBV10-3 and TRBJ2-1; no reliable D call. The CDR3 covers 14 residues. V shed 6 bases and J shed 2 bases, with 11 bases lying between them. CDR1 is ENHRY and CDR2 is SYGVKD in the germline V gene. DNA for the CDR3: TGTGCCATCAGCAAGGACCAGGCCTACAATGAGCAGTTCTTC. The encoded protein is CAISKDQAYNEQFF.

J is TRBJ1-5 and V is TRBV7-9; D is perhaps TRBD1 (5 bases). Germline loops: CDR1 SEHNR, CDR2 FQNEAQ (reference sequence). This CDR3 contains 13 residues. V shed 5 bases and J shed 6 bases, with 11 bases lying between them. The CDR3 is CASSPEGSQPQHF. The CDR3 region has the DNA TGTGCCAGCAGCCCAGAGGGGTCTCAGCCCCAGCATTTT.

This clonotype was detected only a few times. The genes are TRBV6-1 and TRBJ1-5, with a possible D match to TRBD1 (5 bases). V shed 3 bases and J shed 2 bases, with 8 bases lying between them. The CDR3 extends over 14 amino acids. Germline-derived CDR1 and CDR2 are MNHNS and SASEGT. CDR3 amino acids: CASSDQGGNQPQHF. The DNA for the CDR3 is TGTGCCAGCAGTGATCAGGGAGGCAATCAGCCCCAGCATTTT.

This rearrangement joins TRBV6-1 to TRBJ1-5; 7 nucleotides agree with TRBD1. Germline-derived CDR1 and CDR2 are MNHNS and SASEGT. CDR3 length: 15 amino acids. The V and J ends lost 4 bases and 7 bases, in that order; junction bases with no gene match: 10. The CDR3 coding sequence is TGTGCCAGCAGTGGTAACGGCAGGGGGATCCAGCCCCAGCATTTT. This sequence encodes CASSGNGRGIQPQHF.

The rearrangement joins TRBV6-1 to TRBJ2-5; 7 bases line up with TRBD1. V was clipped by 6 bases and J by 2 bases; unmatched bases: 0. This CDR3 contains 12 residues. Germline CDR1 and CDR2: MNHNS and SASEGT. The CDR3 DNA reads TGTGCCAGCAGGGGACAGCAAGAGACCCAGTACTTC. Its protein product is CASRGQQETQYF.

This clonotype showed up just a few times. One end of the junction does not line up with germline, which may come from a read error. This chain links TRBV7-7 with TRBJ1-1, with TRBD1 as a possible D gene (5 bases). CDR3 length equals 13 residues. CDR1 SSHAT and CDR2 FNYEAQ come from the germline V gene (reference sequence). CDR3 sequence reads: CASSLVQGTEAFF. In nucleotides, the CDR3 is TGTGCTAGCAGCTTAGTGCAGGGTACTGAAGCTTTCTTT. The full variable domain, in which reference TRBV7-7 and TRBJ1-1 provide the parts outside the CDR3, is GAGVSQSPRYKVTKRGQDVTLRCDPISSHATLYWYQQALGQGPEFLTYFNYEAQPDKSGLPSDRFSAERPEGSISTLTIQRTEQRDSAMYRCASSLVQGTEAFFGQGTRLTVV.

This clonotype was observed a few times. V usage is TRBV24-1 and J usage is TRBJ1-5, with 8 bases that match TRBD1. V dropped 3 bases and J dropped 2; count of bases not matched to a gene: 8. The CDR3 is 17 residues long. In germline, CDR1 is KGHDR, CDR2 SFDVKD. The CDR3 region has the DNA TGTGCCACCAGTGATAAAGGGCAGGGGGCCGGCAATCAGCCCCAGCATTTT. It encodes CATSDKGQGAGNQPQHF.

V gene TRBV6-1 combines with J gene TRBJ2-7; weak D call: TRBD1 (6 bases). The CDR3 covers 13 residues. V was clipped by 8 bases and J by 4 bases, with 15 bases between them. CDR1 MNHNS and CDR2 SASEGT come from the germline V gene. CDR3 residues: CASGTGLRYEQYF. For the CDR3, the DNA is TGTGCCAGCGGTACAGGGTTGAGGTACGAGCAGTACTTC.

This clonotype has more than one count but fewer than ten. The chain combines TRBV30 with TRBJ2-5; TRBD1 matches 9 bases. The CDR3 sequence is 13 residues long. CDR1 and CDR2 from the germline V gene are GTSNPN and SVGIG (reference sequence). Losses at the gene ends were 3 bases for V and 11 bases for J; bases not matched to a gene: 10. The CDR3 DNA reads TGTGCCTGGAGACGGGACAGGGAAGGAACACAGTACTTC. Translating it yields CAWRRDREGTQYF.

The J gene is TRBJ2-4, the V gene TRBV6-1, with D possibly called TRBD1 or TRBD2 (5 bases each). This CDR3 is 15 amino acids long. V was trimmed by 0 bases and J by 0 bases, leaving 6 bases between them. Germline-derived CDR1 and CDR2 are MNHNS and SASEGT. CDR3 DNA sequence: TGTGCCAGCAGTGAAGCGGGGGTAGCCAAAAACATTCAGTACTTC. The encoded protein is CASSEAGVAKNIQYF.

In nucleotides, the CDR3 is TGCAGTGCTAGAGACCGGGGAAACAATGAAAAACTGTTTTTT. Translated: CSARDRGNNEKLFF. The chain uses TRBV20-1 and TRBJ1-4; D is unclear. V was shortened by 0 bases and J by 5 bases, with 10 bases between the two germline ends. The length of the CDR3 is 14 residues. The V gene's germline CDR1 is DFQATT and CDR2 SNEGSKA (reference sequence).

This chain joins TRBV2 and TRBJ1-5; 7 bases agree with TRBD1. Germline V gives CDR1 SNHLY, CDR2 FYNNEI. The ends lost 6 bases at V and 6 bases at J; junction bases unmatched: 8. This CDR3 has 14 amino acids. The CDR3 DNA is TGTGCCAGCAGCGACAGGGTAGGGCGTCAGCCCCAGCATTTT. Protein sequence: CASSDRVGRQPQHF.

V gene TRBV6-1 combines with J gene TRBJ1-2, with 8 bases lining up with TRBD1. In germline, CDR1 is MNHNS, CDR2 SASEGT. V gave up 6 bases and J gave up 7 bases; unmatched junction bases: 7. This CDR3 is 13 amino acids long. The CDR3 is CASSPRTGFGYTF. DNA for the CDR3: TGTGCCAGCAGCCCCCGGACAGGGTTTGGCTACACCTTC.

The rearrangement joins TRBV19 to TRBJ1-2; D is unresolved. V was shortened by 0 bases and J by 5 bases, with 13 bases between the two germline ends. CDR3 length equals 15 residues. Germline loops: CDR1 LNHDA, CDR2 SQIVND (reference sequence). The CDR3 DNA sequence: TGTGCCAGTAGTATAGAGGGCCGGACCCTTTATGGCTACACCTTC. Its protein is CASSIEGRTLYGYTF.

This rearrangement joins TRBV10-3 to TRBJ1-2; 7 bases map to TRBD1. V lost 2 bases and J lost 1; bases outside the gene matches: 4. Germline lookup yields CDR1 ENHRY and CDR2 SYGVKD. This CDR3 has 15 amino acids. In nucleotides, the CDR3 is TGTGCCATCAGTGAGATGGGACAGCTTAACTATGGCTACACCTTC. Its protein is CAISEMGQLNYGYTF.

V usage is TRBV7-2 and J usage is TRBJ2-3; 7 nucleotides line up with TRBD1. V lost 5 bases to trimming and J lost 4 bases; unmatched junction nucleotides: 3. The CDR3 runs 13 residues. CDR1 and CDR2 from the germline V gene are SGHTA and FQGNSA. The CDR3: CASSPDRSDTQYF. For the CDR3, the DNA is TGTGCCAGCAGCCCGGACAGGTCAGATACGCAGTATTTT. The whole variable domain, filled in from reference TRBV7-2 and TRBJ2-3, reads GAGVSQSPSNKVTEKGKDVELRCDPISGHTALYWYRQSLGQGLEFLIYFQGNSAPDKSGLPSDRFSAERTGGSVSTLTIQRTQQEDSAVYLCASSPDRSDTQYFGPGTRLTVL.

The chain links TRBV7-2 to TRBJ2-1, with D uncertain. There are 13 residues in the CDR3. The V gene's germline CDR1 is SGHTA and CDR2 FQGNSA. V lost 4 bases to trimming and J lost 2 bases, with 6 bases between them. The CDR3 bases are TGTGCCAGCAGCTCGCATACCTACAATGAGCAGTTCTTC. Its protein product is CASSSHTYNEQFF.

V is TRBV27 and J is TRBJ2-7, with 8 bases aligning to TRBD1. This CDR3 region has 15 residues. Germline CDR1 reads MNHEY; CDR2 reads SMNVEV (reference sequence). V was clipped by 6 bases and J by 1 base; unmatched bases: 8. CDR3 bases: TGTGCCAGCAGCCCTGGACAGGGCAAATCCTACGAGCAGTACTTC. It translates to CASSPGQGKSYEQYF.